This T cell receptor (beta chain) was profiled in a study of T cell responses to AZD1222 COVID-19 vaccine. Study conclusions and caveats: At baseline, just 5 or 6 AZD1222 recipients tested seropositive. White British people made up most donors, females outnumbered males, and clonal diversity was possibly underestimated.

Clones were read by immunoSEQ multiplex PCR, and TCRdb kept only the in-frame ones, dropping some. Of more than 150,000 clones listed, about 90% are singletons. Remarks on this clone: Its target is unknown.

This CDR3 has 14 amino acids. V was trimmed by 0 bases and J by 4 bases, leaving 9 bases between them. Germline V CDR1 and CDR2: LGHDT, YNNKEL (reference sequence). This TCR came from an adult in good health. The chain carries TRBV3-1 (or the pseudogene TRBV3-2) and TRBJ1-2; D unclear. Here the sequenced sample was peripheral blood, taken on day 0 of AZD1222 vaccination. The CDR3 loop reads CASSQDTGSYGYTF. The CDR3 DNA follows: TGTGCCAGCAGCCAAGATACCGGGTCCTATGGCTACACCTTC.